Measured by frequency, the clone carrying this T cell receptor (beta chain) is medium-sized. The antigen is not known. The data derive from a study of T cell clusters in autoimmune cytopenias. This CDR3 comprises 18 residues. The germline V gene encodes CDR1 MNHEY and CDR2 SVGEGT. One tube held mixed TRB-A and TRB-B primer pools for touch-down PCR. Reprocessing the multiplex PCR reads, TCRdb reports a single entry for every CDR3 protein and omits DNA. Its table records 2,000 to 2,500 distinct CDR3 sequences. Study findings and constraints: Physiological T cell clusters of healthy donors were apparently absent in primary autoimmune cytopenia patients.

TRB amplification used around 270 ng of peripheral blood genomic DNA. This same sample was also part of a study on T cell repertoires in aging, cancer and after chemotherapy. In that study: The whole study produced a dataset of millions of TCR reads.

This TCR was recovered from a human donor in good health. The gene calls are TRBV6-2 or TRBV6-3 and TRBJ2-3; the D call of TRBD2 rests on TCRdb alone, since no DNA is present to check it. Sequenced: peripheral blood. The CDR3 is CASNKARAGGSSTDTQYF.